The 9 T cell receptor beta chains in this list originate from one sample, sequenced in a study of PD-1 blockade in classical Hodgkin lymphoma. Time point indicated: cycle 4 day 1 (C4D1), after less than 7 weeks of nivolumab. Each patient experienced a relapse that followed autologous stem cell transplantation, and brentuximab vedotin exposure varied. Repertoires were generated with immunoSEQ multiplex PCR, while TCRdb's copy carries only in-frame clones and drops some. The sample includes about 93,000 clones, roughly 78% of them seen just once. Sequences were derived from peripheral blood mononuclear cells (PBMCs), sampled before the fourth cycle of nivolumab. Receptors originate from a human donor with classical Hodgkin lymphoma.

This chain links TRBV9 with TRBJ1-2, with 8 bases identical to TRBD1. J gave up 7 bases and V 6 bases, and 8 bases lay outside the gene matches. Per germline, CDR1 SGDLS and CDR2 YYNGEE. The CDR3 spans 13 residues. The CDR3 DNA reads as TGTGCCAGCAACAACAGGGGGAGGAGTGGCTACACCTTC. Amino acid sequence: CASNNRGRSGYTF.

The gene calls are TRBV11-2 and TRBJ2-3; 9 bases are a match to TRBD2. This CDR3 is built from 18 residues. V lost 4 bases, J lost 6 bases, and 17 bases stayed unmatched. Germline V gene data show CDR1 as SGHAT and CDR2 as FQNNGV. CDR3 amino acids: CASSWGGGRAPPWDTQYF. CDR3 DNA: TGTGCCAGCAGCTGGGGAGGCGGGAGGGCCCCCCCGTGGGATACGCAGTATTTT.

In nucleotides, the CDR3 is TGCGCCAGCAGCCAAGATCTTTGGGCGGGAGGGTTGTTCTTC. Protein sequence: CASSQDLWAGGLFF. This sequence joins TRBV4-1 and TRBJ2-1; 9 positions match TRBD2. The CDR3 runs to 14 residues. Germline trimming cut 0 bases from V and 15 bases from J; bases unmatched to any gene: 9. CDR1 is MGHRA, CDR2 YSYEKL, per germline.

The chain is built from TRBV19 and TRBJ1-5; maybe TRBD1 (5 bases). There are 17 residues in the CDR3. CDR1 LNHDA and CDR2 SQIVND come from the germline V gene (reference sequence). V was cut by 8 bases and J by 0 bases, with 20 bases left in between. The CDR3 is CASRPKLGLYSNQPQHF. In DNA form, the CDR3 reads TGTGCCAGTCGACCCAAGCTGGGACTTTATAGCAATCAGCCCCAGCATTTT.

The chain combines TRBV7-8 with TRBJ2-3; D gene unclear. The germline V gene has CDR1 SGHVS and CDR2 FQNEAQ. V was pared by 1 base and J by 0 bases, with 5 bases between. The CDR3 totals 14 residues. This CDR3 is CASSLVFSTDTQYF. The CDR3, as DNA: TGTGCCAGCAGCTTAGTGTTCAGCACAGATACGCAGTATTTT.

This clone was observed a handful of times. The gene calls are TRBV7-2 and TRBJ1-5, with a weak D call TRBD1 (6 bases). The CDR3 sequence is 14 residues long. The ends were cut back, 5 bases at V and 2 bases at J, with 10 bases in the middle. Germline loops: CDR1 SGHTA, CDR2 FQGNSA. This chain's CDR3 is CASSNRQGNQPQHF. DNA for the CDR3: TGTGCCAGCAGCAATCGACAGGGCAATCAGCCCCAGCATTTT.

V and J are TRBV7-2 and TRBJ1-1; tentative D call: TRBD1 (5 bases). The V and J ends lost 8 bases and 1 base respectively, with 11 bases between them. The germline V gene has CDR1 SGHTA and CDR2 FQGNSA. This CDR3 is built from 13 residues. The CDR3 here is CASGRQRNTEAFF. CDR3 DNA: TGTGCCAGCGGAAGACAGAGGAACACTGAAGCTTTCTTT.

This rearrangement joins TRBV19 to TRBJ1-4; TRBD1 might be the D (5 bases). V lost 6 bases, J lost 7 bases, and 21 bases lay in between. Germline V lookup: CDR1 LNHDA, CDR2 SQIVND (reference sequence). CDR3 length: 16 amino acids. The CDR3 nucleotides are TGTGCCAGTAGCAGCCGGGAGTTGGGGCCGGCTGAAAAACTGTTTTTT. This codes for CASSSRELGPAEKLFF.

This clone was seen once. V is TRBV6-5 and J is TRBJ2-4, with 7 bases fitting TRBD2. The trim removed 7 bases at V and 0 bases at J, leaving 6 bases unmatched. Per germline, CDR1 MNHEY and CDR2 SVGAGI. The length of the CDR3 is 15 residues. The CDR3 is CASKTSVLAKNIQYF. CDR3 sequence (DNA): TGTGCCAGCAAAACTAGCGTACTAGCCAAAAACATTCAGTACTTC.